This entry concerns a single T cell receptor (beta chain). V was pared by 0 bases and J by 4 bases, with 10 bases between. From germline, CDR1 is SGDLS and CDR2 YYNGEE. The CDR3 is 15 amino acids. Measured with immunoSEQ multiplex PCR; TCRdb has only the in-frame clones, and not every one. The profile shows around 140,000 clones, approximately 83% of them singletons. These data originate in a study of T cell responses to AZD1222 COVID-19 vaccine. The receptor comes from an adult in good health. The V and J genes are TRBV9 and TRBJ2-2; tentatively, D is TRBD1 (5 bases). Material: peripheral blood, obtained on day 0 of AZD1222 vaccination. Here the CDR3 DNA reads TGTGCCAGCAGCGTAGGGGAAGGGGCCACCGGGGAGCTGTTTTTT. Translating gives CASSVGEGATGELFF.